Listed below are T cell receptor beta chains from one sample, sequenced in a study of CD8 T cells in ankylosing spondylitis. Using its own MiXCR run on the 5' RACE reads, TCRdb lists one record per CDR3 protein. The table has 250,000 to 350,000 distinct CDR3 sequences, less than 25% seen once. Sequencing input: blood, either unsorted or a sorted T cell fraction (not recorded which). These receptors came from a female donor with ankylosing spondylitis or in good health (not recorded which). Each CDR3 is given with its conserved first and last residue. A D gene is named only where the DNA matches it firmly. The size entry is marked missing in some rows and otherwise reads once, few, many or a size class.

CDR3 | DNA | V | size | D | length | J
CACRQREVVHTGELFF | TGTGCCTGCAGGCAGCGGGAGGTTGTTCACACCGGGGAGCTGTTTTTT | TRBV9 | few | TRBD2 | 16 | TRBJ2-2
CASSPRGASSYNEQFF | TGTGCCAGCAGCCCCCGGGGCGCGAGCTCCTACAATGAGCAGTTCTTC | TRBV7-2 | few | - | 16 | TRBJ2-1
CASLGSSYNEQFF | TGTGCCAGCTTAGGGAGCTCCTACAATGAGCAGTTCTTC | TRBV12-3/TRBV12-4 | - | - | 13 | TRBJ2-1
CSVGGTRSTDTQYF | TGCAGCGTCGGTGGGACTAGAAGCACAGATACGCAGTATTTT | TRBV29-1 | - | TRBD2 | 14 | TRBJ2-3
CSARLAGGVEQFF | TGCAGTGCTAGACTAGCGGGAGGGGTTGAGCAGTTCTTC | TRBV20-1 | - | TRBD2 | 13 | TRBJ2-1
CASSVGGSDNSPLHF | TGTGCCAGCAGTGTAGGGGGCTCCGATAATTCACCCCTCCACTTT | TRBV6-1 | - | TRBD1 | 15 | TRBJ1-6
CASSEYPSSYEQYF | TGCGCCAGCAGTGAGTACCCTAGCTCCTACGAGCAGTACTTC | TRBV10-2 | few | - | 14 | TRBJ2-7
CAISESDSGGSYEQYF | TGTGCCATCAGTGAATCAGACAGTGGAGGGTCCTACGAGCAGTACTTC | TRBV10-3 | - | - | 16 | TRBJ2-7
CASRDVPGQPQHF | TGTGCCAGCCGCGATGTGCCGGGGCAGCCCCAGCATTTT | TRBV7-2 | - | - | 13 | TRBJ1-5
CASSTEGPLGAFF | TGTGCCAGCAGTACTGAGGGCCCTCTGGGAGCTTTCTTT | TRBV6-2/TRBV6-3 | few | - | 13 | TRBJ1-1
CASSEKGGSYNEQFF | TGTGCCAGCAGTGAAAAGGGGGGTTCCTACAATGAGCAGTTCTTC | TRBV2 | few | - | 15 | TRBJ2-1
CASSPGTYLGGYTF | TGTGCCAGCAGCCCGGGGACATACCTTGGTGGCTACACCTTC | TRBV6-1 | few | - | 14 | TRBJ1-2
CASSLEGINYNEQFF | TGTGCCAGCAGCTTAGAGGGGATCAACTACAATGAGCAGTTCTTC | TRBV7-2 | many | - | 15 | TRBJ2-1
CASSDLGGAGVYEQYF | TGCGCCAGCAGTGACTTAGGGGGCGCGGGGGTCTACGAGCAGTACTTC | TRBV10-1 | - | - | 16 | TRBJ2-7
CSAAGAPYNEQFF | TGCAGTGCTGCGGGGGCTCCCTACAATGAGCAGTTCTTC | TRBV20-1 | - | - | 13 | TRBJ2-1
CAISVRDGYGYTF | TGTGCCATCAGCGTCAGGGACGGCTATGGCTACACCTTC | TRBV10-3 | - | - | 13 | TRBJ1-2
CATGQGGNEQFF | TGTGCCACCGGGCAGGGCGGGAATGAGCAGTTCTTC | TRBV24-1 | - | - | 12 | TRBJ2-1
CSASSWSPLGADTQYF | TGCAGTGCTAGCAGTTGGTCCCCCCTGGGGGCAGATACGCAGTATTTT | TRBV20-1 | - | - | 16 | TRBJ2-3
CASSEPVGGELFF | TGTGCCAGCAGCGAGCCTGTGGGCGGGGAGCTGTTTTTT | TRBV11-2 | many | - | 13 | TRBJ2-2
CASSYTGSSYNEQFF | TGTGCCAGCAGTTACACGGGGAGCTCCTACAATGAGCAGTTCTTC | TRBV6-5 | - | - | 15 | TRBJ2-1
CAAGLYGYTF | TGTGCCGCCGGGTTATATGGCTACACCTTC | TRBV10-3 | many | - | 10 | TRBJ1-2
CASSLDWNYEQYF | TGTGCCAGCAGCTTAGATTGGAACTACGAGCAGTACTTC | TRBV7-6 | few | - | 13 | TRBJ2-7
CASSLHPSYEQYF | TGTGCCAGCAGCCTCCACCCATCCTACGAGCAGTACTTC | TRBV12-3/TRBV12-4 | few | - | 13 | TRBJ2-7
CASRESYGYTF | TGTGCCAGCAGGGAATCTTATGGCTACACCTTC | TRBV2 | many | - | 11 | TRBJ1-2
CASSYEGAGYGYTF | TGTGCCAGCAGTTACGAGGGGGCGGGCTATGGCTACACCTTC | TRBV6-7 | many | TRBD1 | 14 | TRBJ1-2
CASSVTTTNEQFF | TGTGCCAGCAGCGTAACGACAACCAATGAGCAGTTCTTC | TRBV9 | few | - | 13 | TRBJ2-1
CASSLQEANYGYTF | TGCGCCAGCAGCTTACAGGAGGCTAACTATGGCTACACCTTC | TRBV5-1 | many | - | 14 | TRBJ1-2
CATSRDPDKLNTEAFF | TGTGCCACCAGCAGAGATCCCGACAAGCTGAACACTGAAGCTTTCTTT | TRBV15 | - | - | 16 | TRBJ1-1
CASTPSGRYYNEQFF | TGTGCCAGCACCCCCAGCGGGAGATACTACAATGAGCAGTTCTTC | TRBV3-1 | - | TRBD2 | 15 | TRBJ2-1